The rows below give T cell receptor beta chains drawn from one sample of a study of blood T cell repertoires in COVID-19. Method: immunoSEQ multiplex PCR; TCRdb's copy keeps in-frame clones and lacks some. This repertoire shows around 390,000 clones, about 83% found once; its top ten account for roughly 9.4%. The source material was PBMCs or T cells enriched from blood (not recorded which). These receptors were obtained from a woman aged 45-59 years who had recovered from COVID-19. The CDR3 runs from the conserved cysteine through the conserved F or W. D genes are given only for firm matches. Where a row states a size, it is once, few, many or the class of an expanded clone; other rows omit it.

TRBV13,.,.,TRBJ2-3,CASSPLLHPSTDTQYF,TGTGCCAGCAGCCCACTCCTTCATCCTAGCACAGATACGCAGTATTTT
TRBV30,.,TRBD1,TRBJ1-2,CAWSTGQGDYGYTF,TGTGCCTGGAGTACTGGGCAGGGGGACTATGGCTACACCTTC
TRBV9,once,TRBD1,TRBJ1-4,CASSVGQRQGGEKLFF,TGTGCCAGCAGCGTAGGACAGCGACAGGGTGGGGAAAAACTGTTTTTT
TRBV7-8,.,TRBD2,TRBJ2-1,CASSPGLAGGLRDEQFF,TGTGCCAGCAGCCCCGGACTAGCGGGGGGTCTTCGGGATGAGCAGTTCTTC
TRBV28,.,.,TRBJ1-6,CASNMGGRNSPLHF,TGTGCCAGCAACATGGGGGGGCGTAATTCACCCCTCCACTTT
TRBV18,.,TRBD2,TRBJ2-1,CASSPIGGASNEQFF,TGTGCCAGCTCACCAATCGGGGGGGCGTCCAATGAGCAGTTCTTC
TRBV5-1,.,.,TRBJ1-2,CASSLGQSYGYTF,TGCGCCAGCAGCTTAGGACAAAGTTATGGCTACACCTTC
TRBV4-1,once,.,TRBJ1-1,CASSQGREVFGAFF,TGCGCCAGCAGCCAAGGCAGGGAAGTTTTTGGAGCTTTCTTT
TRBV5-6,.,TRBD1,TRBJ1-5,CASSWGPQGAFNQPQHF,TGTGCCAGCAGCTGGGGGCCACAGGGGGCTTTCAATCAGCCCCAGCATTTT
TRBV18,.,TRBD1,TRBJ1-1,CASSFATGVPEAFF,TGTGCCAGCTCTTTTGCGACAGGGGTCCCTGAAGCTTTCTTT
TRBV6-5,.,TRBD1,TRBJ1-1,CASRKGTGANTEAFF,TGTGCCAGCAGAAAAGGGACAGGGGCGAACACTGAAGCTTTCTTT
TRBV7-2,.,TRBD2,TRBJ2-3,CASSLGSGGPTDTQYF,TGTGCCAGCAGCTTAGGTTCGGGGGGGCCGACAGATACGCAGTATTTT
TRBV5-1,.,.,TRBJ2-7,CASSLGQPDLREQYF,TGCGCCAGCAGCTTGGGACAACCCGACCTCCGCGAGCAGTACTTC
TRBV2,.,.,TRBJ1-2,CASALRGNYGYTF,TGTGCCAGCGCTCTCAGGGGAAACTATGGCTACACCTTC
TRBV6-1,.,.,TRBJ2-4,CASSEATGKNIQYF,TGTGCCAGCAGTGAAGCTACAGGAAAAAACATTCAGTACTTC
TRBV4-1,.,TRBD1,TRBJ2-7,CASSPSQTGTGPYEQYF,TGCGCCAGCAGCCCCTCTCAGACCGGGACAGGGCCCTACGAGCAGTACTTC
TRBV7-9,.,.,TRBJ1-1,CASSLDGLRNTEAFF,TGTGCCAGCAGCTTGGACGGACTGAGGAACACTGAAGCTTTCTTT
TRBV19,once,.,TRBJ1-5,CASSIGGYGSNQPQHF,TGTGCCAGTAGTATAGGAGGATACGGTAGCAATCAGCCCCAGCATTTT
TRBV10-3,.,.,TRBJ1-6,CAISGRPPRDNSPLHF,TGTGCCATCAGTGGTCGCCCCCCGCGGGATAATTCACCCCTCCACTTT
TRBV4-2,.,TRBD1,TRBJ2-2,CASSHASGTATGELFF,TGTGCCAGCAGCCATGCATCCGGGACAGCCACCGGGGAGCTGTTTTTT
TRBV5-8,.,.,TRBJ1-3,CASSLDRSLRTIYF,TGTGCCAGCAGCTTGGACAGGTCTCTGCGCACCATATATTTT
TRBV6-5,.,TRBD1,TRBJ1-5,CASSSTGVSQPQHF,TGTGCCAGCAGTTCTACAGGGGTAAGTCAGCCCCAGCATTTT
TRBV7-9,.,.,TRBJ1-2,CASSLDRTGSRYGYTF,TGTGCCAGCAGCTTAGACAGAACAGGGAGTCGGTATGGCTACACCTTC
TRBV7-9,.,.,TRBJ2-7,CASSLEAVRSYEQYF,TGTGCCAGCAGCTTAGAAGCCGTAAGGAGCTACGAGCAGTACTTC
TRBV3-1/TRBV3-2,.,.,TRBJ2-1,CASSLIAASSYNEQFF,TGTGCCAGCAGTCTTATAGCGGCTAGCTCCTACAATGAGCAGTTCTTC
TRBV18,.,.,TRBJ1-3,CASSPGGQASGNTIYF,TGTGCCAGCTCCCCCGGGGGGCAGGCCTCTGGAAACACCATATATTTT
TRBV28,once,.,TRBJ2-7,CASSYSQATYEQYF,TGTGCCAGCAGTTACTCCCAGGCGACCTACGAGCAGTACTTC
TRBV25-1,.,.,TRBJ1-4,CASSDARAGEKLFF,TGTGCCAGCAGTGATGCCCGCGCGGGTGAAAAACTGTTTTTT
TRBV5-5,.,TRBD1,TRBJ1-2,CASSMRQGDGYTF,TGTGCCAGCAGCATGCGACAGGGGGATGGCTACACCTTC
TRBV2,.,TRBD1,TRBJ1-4,CASRPGQGVGKLFF,TGTGCCAGCAGACCGGGACAGGGGGTTGGAAAACTGTTTTTT
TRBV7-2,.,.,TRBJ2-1,CASSLDDRPARFF,TGTGCCAGCAGCTTAGATGATAGGCCAGCGCGGTTCTTC
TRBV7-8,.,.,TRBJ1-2,CASSLGGDGSGYTF,TGTGCCAGCAGCTTAGGGGGGGACGGTAGTGGCTACACCTTC
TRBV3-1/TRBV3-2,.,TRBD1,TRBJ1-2,CASRTGGFGYTF,TGTGCCAGCAGGACAGGGGGCTTTGGCTACACCTTC
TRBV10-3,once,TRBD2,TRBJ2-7,CAISDSLAVSYEQYF,TGTGCCATCAGTGATTCCCTAGCGGTATCCTACGAGCAGTACTTC
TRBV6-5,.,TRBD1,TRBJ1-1,CASSDGQGIIEAFF,TGTGCCAGCAGCGACGGACAGGGGATAATTGAAGCTTTCTTT
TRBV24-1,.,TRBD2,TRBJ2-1,CATSDRFSGGALSFHEQFF,TGTGCCACCAGTGATCGCTTTAGCGGGGGGGCCTTGTCTTTTCATGAGCAGTTCTTC
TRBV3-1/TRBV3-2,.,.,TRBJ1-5,CASAEGGAINQPQHF,TGTGCCAGCGCTGAGGGAGGGGCCATCAATCAGCCCCAGCATTTT
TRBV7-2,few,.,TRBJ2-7,CASSRTASSYEQYF,TGTGCCAGCAGTCGGACAGCCAGCTCCTACGAGCAGTACTTC
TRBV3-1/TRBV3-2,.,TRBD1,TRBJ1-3,CASSQGTGASGNTIYF,TGTGCCAGCAGCCAAGGGACAGGGGCCTCTGGAAACACCATATATTTT
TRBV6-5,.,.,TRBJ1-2,CASSSGTSNYGYTF,TGTGCCAGCAGTTCAGGGACTTCGAACTATGGCTACACCTTC
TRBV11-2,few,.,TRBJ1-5,CASSLEWGPNQPQHF,TGTGCCAGCAGCTTAGAATGGGGGCCGAACCAGCCCCAGCATTTT
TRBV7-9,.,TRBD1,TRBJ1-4,CASSLGPTGTGNEKLFF,TGTGCCAGCAGCTTAGGACCTACAGGGACAGGGAATGAAAAACTGTTTTTT
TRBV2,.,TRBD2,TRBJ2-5,CASRAQSGAQETQYF,TGTGCCAGCAGGGCCCAAAGCGGGGCCCAAGAGACCCAGTACTTC
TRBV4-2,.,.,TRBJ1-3,CASSLHRETGNTIYF,TGTGCCAGCAGTCTTCACAGGGAAACTGGAAACACCATATATTTT